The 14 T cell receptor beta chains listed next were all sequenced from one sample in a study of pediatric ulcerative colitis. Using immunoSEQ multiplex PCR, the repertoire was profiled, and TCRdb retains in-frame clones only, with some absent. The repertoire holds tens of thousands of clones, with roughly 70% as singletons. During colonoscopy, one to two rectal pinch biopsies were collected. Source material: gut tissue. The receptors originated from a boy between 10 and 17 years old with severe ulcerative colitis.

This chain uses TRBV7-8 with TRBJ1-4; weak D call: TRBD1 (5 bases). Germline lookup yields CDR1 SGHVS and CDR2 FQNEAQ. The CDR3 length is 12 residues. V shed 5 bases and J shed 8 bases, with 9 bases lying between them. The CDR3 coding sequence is TGTGCCAGCAGCGAAGGGACCGAAAAACTGTTTTTT. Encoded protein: CASSEGTEKLFF. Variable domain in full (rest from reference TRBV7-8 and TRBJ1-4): GAGVSQSPRYKVAKRGQDVALRCDPISGHVSLFWYQQALGQGPEFLTYFQNEAQLDKSGLPSDRFFAERPEGSVSTLKIQRTQQEDSAVYLCASSEGTEKLFFGSGTQLSVL.

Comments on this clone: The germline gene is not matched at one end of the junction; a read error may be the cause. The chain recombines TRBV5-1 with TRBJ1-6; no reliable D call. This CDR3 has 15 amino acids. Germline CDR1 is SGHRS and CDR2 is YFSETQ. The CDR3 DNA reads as TGCGCCAGCACCTTGACGGGCGATTATAATTCACCCCTCCACTTT. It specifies CASTLTGDYNSPLHF.

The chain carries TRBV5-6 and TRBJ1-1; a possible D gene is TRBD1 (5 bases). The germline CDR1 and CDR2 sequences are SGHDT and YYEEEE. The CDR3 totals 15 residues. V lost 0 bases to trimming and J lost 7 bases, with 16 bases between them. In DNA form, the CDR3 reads TGTGCCAGCAGCTTGGCACTACAGGTTTACAGTGAAGCTTTCTTT. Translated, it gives CASSLALQVYSEAFF.

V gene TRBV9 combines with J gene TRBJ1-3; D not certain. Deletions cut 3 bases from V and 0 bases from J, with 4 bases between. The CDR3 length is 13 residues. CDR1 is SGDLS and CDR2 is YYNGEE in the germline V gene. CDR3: CASSANSGNTIYF. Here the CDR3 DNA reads TGTGCCAGCAGCGCCAACTCTGGAAACACCATATATTTT.

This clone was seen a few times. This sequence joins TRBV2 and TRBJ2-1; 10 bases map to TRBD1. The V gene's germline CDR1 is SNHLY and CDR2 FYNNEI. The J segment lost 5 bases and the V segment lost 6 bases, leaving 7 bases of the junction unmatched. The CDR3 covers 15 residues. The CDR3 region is CASSWTGGMNNEQFF. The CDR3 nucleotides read TGTGCCAGCAGCTGGACAGGGGGAATGAACAATGAGCAGTTCTTC.

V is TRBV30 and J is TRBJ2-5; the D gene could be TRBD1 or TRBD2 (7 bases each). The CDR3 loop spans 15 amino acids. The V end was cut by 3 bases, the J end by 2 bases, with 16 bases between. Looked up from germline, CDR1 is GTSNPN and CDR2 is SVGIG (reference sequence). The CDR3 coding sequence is TGTGCCTGGAGGAGCGGGACAGTGATTCAAGAGACCCAGTACTTC. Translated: CAWRSGTVIQETQYF. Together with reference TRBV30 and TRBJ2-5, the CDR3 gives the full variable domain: SQTIHQWPATLVQPVGSPLSLECTVEGTSNPNLYWYRQAAGRGLQLLFYSVGIGQISSEVPQNLSASRPQDRQFILSSKKLLLSDSGFYLCAWRSGTVIQETQYFGPGTRLLVL.

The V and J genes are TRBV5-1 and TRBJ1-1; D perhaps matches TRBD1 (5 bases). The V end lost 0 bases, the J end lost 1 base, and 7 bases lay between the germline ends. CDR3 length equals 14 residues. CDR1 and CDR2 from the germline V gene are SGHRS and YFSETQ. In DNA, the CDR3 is TGCGCCAGCAGCTTGGCTGGACAGAACACTGAAGCTTTCTTT. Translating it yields CASSLAGQNTEAFF.

The CDR3 region is CATSRETGQYQPQHF. Here the CDR3 DNA reads TGTGCCACCAGCAGAGAAACAGGGCAGTATCAGCCCCAGCATTTT. The chain links TRBV15 to TRBJ1-5, with D perhaps matching TRBD1 (6 bases). Germline CDR1 is LNHNV and CDR2 is YYDKDF (reference sequence). CDR3 length: 15 residues. Trimming stripped 0 bases from V and 5 bases from J, with 11 bases between. The variable domain in full, with the rest retrieved from reference TRBV15 and TRBJ1-5, is DAMVIQNPRYQVTQFGKPVTLSCSQTLNHNVMYWYQQKSSQAPKLLFHYYDKDFNNEADTPDNFQSRRPNTSFCFLDIRSPGLGDTAMYLCATSRETGQYQPQHFGDGTRLSIL.

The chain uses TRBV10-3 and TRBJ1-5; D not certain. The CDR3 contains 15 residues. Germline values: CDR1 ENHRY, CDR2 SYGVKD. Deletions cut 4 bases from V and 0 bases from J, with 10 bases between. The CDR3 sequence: CAISGVGYSNQPQHF. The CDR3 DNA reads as TGTGCCATCAGTGGCGTAGGCTATAGCAATCAGCCCCAGCATTTT.

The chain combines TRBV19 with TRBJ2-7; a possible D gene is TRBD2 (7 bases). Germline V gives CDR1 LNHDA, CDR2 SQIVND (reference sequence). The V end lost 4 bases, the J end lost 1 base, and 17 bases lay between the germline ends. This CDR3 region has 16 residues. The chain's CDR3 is CASSTRSAGASYEQYF. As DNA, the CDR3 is TGTGCCAGTAGTACCCGGAGTGCGGGGGCATCCTACGAGCAGTACTTC.

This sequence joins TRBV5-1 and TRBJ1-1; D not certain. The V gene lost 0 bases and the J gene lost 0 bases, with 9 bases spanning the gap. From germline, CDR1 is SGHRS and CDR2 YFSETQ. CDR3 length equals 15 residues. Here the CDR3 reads CASSLVWPLNTEAFF. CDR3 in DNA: TGCGCCAGCAGCTTGGTATGGCCCTTGAACACTGAAGCTTTCTTT.

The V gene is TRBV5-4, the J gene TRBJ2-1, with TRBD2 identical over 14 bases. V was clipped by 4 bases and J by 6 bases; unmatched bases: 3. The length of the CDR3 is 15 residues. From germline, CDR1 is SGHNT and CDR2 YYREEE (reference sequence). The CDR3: CASSQTSGGGNEQFF. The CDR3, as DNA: TGTGCCAGCAGCCAGACTAGCGGGGGGGGCAATGAGCAGTTCTTC.

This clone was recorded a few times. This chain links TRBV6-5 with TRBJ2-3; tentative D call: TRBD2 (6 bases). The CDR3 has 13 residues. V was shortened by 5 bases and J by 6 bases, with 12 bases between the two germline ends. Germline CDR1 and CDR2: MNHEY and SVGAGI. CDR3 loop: CASSGGSWDTQYF. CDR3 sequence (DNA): TGTGCCAGCAGTGGAGGGAGTTGGGATACGCAGTATTTT.

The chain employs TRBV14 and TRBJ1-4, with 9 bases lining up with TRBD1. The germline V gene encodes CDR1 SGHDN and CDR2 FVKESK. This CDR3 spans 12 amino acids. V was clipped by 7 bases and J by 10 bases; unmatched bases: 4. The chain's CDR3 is CASNPGQGKLFF. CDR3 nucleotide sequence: TGTGCCAGCAACCCGGGACAGGGAAAACTGTTTTTT.